This T cell receptor (beta chain) came from a study of T cell responses to AZD1222 COVID-19 vaccine. General observations from the study: Vaccine-associated CD4 TCRs ranged over spike, dominating at 160-218 and 743-854. Among those given AZD1222, only six or seven were seropositive at baseline.

Comments on this clone: Its antigen is not known.

Whether given at about 4 or about 12 weeks, second doses were pooled. The CDR3 totals 15 residues. Germline V CDR1 and CDR2: SGHVS, FQNEAQ. Trimming left V 2 bases short and J 3 bases short, with 13 bases between. Some clones are missing from TCRdb's copy, which holds only in-frame ones; the method was immunoSEQ multiplex PCR. Of 120,000 or so clones listed, approximately 90% were seen once; the top ten hold 3.5%. The sample consisted of peripheral blood, taken 28 days after the second AZD1222 dose. The chain carries TRBV7-8 and TRBJ1-2, with D perhaps matching TRBD1 (6 bases). This receptor was taken from an adult who received the AZD1222 COVID-19 vaccine. CDR3 sequence: CASSLSSTGDYGYTF. CDR3 in DNA: TGTGCCAGCAGCTTAAGCTCGACAGGAGACTATGGCTACACCTTC.